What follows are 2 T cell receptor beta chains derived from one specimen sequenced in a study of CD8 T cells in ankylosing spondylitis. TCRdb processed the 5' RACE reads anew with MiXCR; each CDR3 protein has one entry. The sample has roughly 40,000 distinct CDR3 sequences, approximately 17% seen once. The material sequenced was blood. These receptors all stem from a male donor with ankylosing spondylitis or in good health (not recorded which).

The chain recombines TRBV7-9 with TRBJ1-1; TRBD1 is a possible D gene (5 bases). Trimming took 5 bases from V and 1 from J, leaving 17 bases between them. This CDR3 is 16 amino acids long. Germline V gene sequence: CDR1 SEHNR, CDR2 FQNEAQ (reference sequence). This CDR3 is CASSAANGGENTEAFF. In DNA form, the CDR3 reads TGTGCCAGCAGCGCCGCCAATGGGGGGGAGAACACTGAAGCTTTCTTT.

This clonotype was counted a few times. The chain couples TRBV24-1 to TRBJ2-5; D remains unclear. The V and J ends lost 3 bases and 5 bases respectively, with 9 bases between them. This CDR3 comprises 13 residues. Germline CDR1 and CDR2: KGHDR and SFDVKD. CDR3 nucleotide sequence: TGTGCCACCAGTGATGAGGTTAAGGAGACCCAGTACTTC. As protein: CATSDEVKETQYF.